Each of the 29 T cell receptor beta chains below was sequenced from the same sample in a study of cytomegalovirus exposure and HLA in healthy donors. The PCR had 60 Vbeta and 13 Jbeta primers. Only in-frame clones appear in the TCRdb table, and some are missing; sequencing was by immunoSEQ multiplex PCR. The table has tens of thousands of clones, about 53% seen once. The sample consisted of PBMCs. The receptors shown here come from a woman between 35 and 50 years old in good health and CMV-seropositive.

This chain connects TRBV13 to TRBJ2-2, with 14 positions matching TRBD2. Germline V CDR1 and CDR2: PRHDT, FYEKMQ (reference sequence). The CDR3 spans 17 residues. Losses at the gene ends were 3 bases for V and 1 base for J; bases not matched to a gene: 1. The DNA of the CDR3 is TGTGCCAGCAGCTTGGGGACTAGCGGGGGGAACACCGGGGAGCTGTTTTTT. Its protein product is CASSLGTSGGNTGELFF.

This chain connects TRBV11-1 to TRBJ2-1; D uncertain. Germline V CDR1 and CDR2: SGHAT, FQDESV (reference sequence). Trimming took off 4 bases at V and 2 bases at J, with 12 bases between the two ends. The CDR3 has 15 amino acids. The CDR3 sequence is CASSSQEFAYNEQFF. Here the CDR3 DNA reads TGTGCCAGCAGCTCTCAGGAATTTGCCTACAATGAGCAGTTCTTC. Based on the CDR3 plus reference TRBV11-1 and TRBJ2-1, the full variable domain is EAEVAQSPRYKITEKSQAVAFWCDPISGHATLYWYRQILGQGPELLVQFQDESVVDDSQLPKDRFSAERLKGVDSTLKIQPAELGDSAMYLCASSSQEFAYNEQFFGPGTRLTVL.

The chain joins TRBV28 to TRBJ1-1; the D gene is possibly TRBD1 (6 bases). Germline CDR1 and CDR2: MDHEN and SYDVKM. With 3 bases removed from V and 4 bases from J, the gap between germline ends came to 9 bases. The CDR3 runs to 13 residues. The CDR3 DNA is TGTGCCAGCAGTTTGGGGGGGCTCACTGAAGCTTTCTTT. Its protein product is CASSLGGLTEAFF. The full variable domain, rest sourced from reference TRBV28 and TRBJ1-1, is DVKVTQSSRYLVKRTGEKVFLECVQDMDHENMFWYRQDPGLGLRLIYFSYDVKMKEKGDIPEGYSVSREKKERFSLILESASTNQTSMYLCASSLGGLTEAFFGQGTRLTVV.

This clone was counted between two and nine times. This chain joins TRBV29-1 and TRBJ2-5, with D possibly being TRBD1 (5 bases). Trimming left V 4 bases short and J 2 bases short, with 8 bases between. CDR1 and CDR2 (germline): SQVTM, ANQGSEA. This CDR3 comprises 12 residues. Here the CDR3 DNA reads TGCAGCGTTGGTCAGGGACAAGAGACCCAGTACTTC. Protein product: CSVGQGQETQYF.

The chain links TRBV7-3 to TRBJ2-7; a possible D gene is TRBD1 (6 bases). V lost 3 bases, J lost 3 bases, and 12 bases lay in between. CDR1 is SGHTA and CDR2 is FQGTGA in the germline V gene. The CDR3 has 14 amino acids. The CDR3 loop is CASSFQGNNYEQYF. In DNA form, the CDR3 reads TGTGCCAGCAGCTTCCAGGGGAACAACTACGAGCAGTACTTC.

The chain carries TRBV7-2 and TRBJ2-7; TRBD2 is a possible D gene (6 bases). Trimming stripped 5 bases from V and 1 base from J, with 12 bases between. Looked up from germline, CDR1 is SGHTA and CDR2 is FQGNSA. This CDR3 region has 14 residues. The CDR3 DNA reads TGTGCCAGCAGCCTCCGGGACTTTTCCTACGAGCAGTACTTC. This sequence encodes CASSLRDFSYEQYF.

The chain is built from TRBV11-2 and TRBJ2-4, with D perhaps TRBD1 (6 bases). Trimming removed 6 bases from V and 9 bases from J, with 12 bases in between. Germline V lookup: CDR1 SGHAT, CDR2 FQNNGV. This CDR3 contains 12 residues. CDR3 sequence (DNA): TGTGCCAGCAGTCTACAGGGAACCATTCAGTACTTC. Its translation is CASSLQGTIQYF.

This clone was seen a handful of times. The V and J genes are TRBV5-1 and TRBJ1-2; 8 nucleotides match TRBD1. V shed 1 base, J shed 7 bases, and the junction held 0 bases outside the gene matches. Germline V gene sequence: CDR1 SGHRS, CDR2 YFSETQ. CDR3 size: 12 residues. The CDR3 region is CASSLTGGGYTF. As DNA, the CDR3 is TGCGCCAGCAGCTTGACAGGGGGTGGCTACACCTTC.

The chain recombines TRBV15 with TRBJ1-3, with D unclear. The germline V and J ends were trimmed by 0 bases and 3 bases, with 9 bases remaining between them. The CDR3 consists of 15 residues. Germline V lookup: CDR1 LNHNV, CDR2 YYDKDF (reference sequence). CDR3 DNA: TGTGCCACCAGCAGAGATTTGGCAAGTGGAAACACCATATATTTT. Protein sequence: CATSRDLASGNTIYF.

The chain employs TRBV5-8 and TRBJ2-5; 8 nucleotides line up with TRBD1. The junction had 9 bases not matched to a gene; V was cut back by 3 bases and J by 2 bases. This CDR3 region has 16 residues. Germline values: CDR1 SGHTS, CDR2 YDEGEE. In DNA form, the CDR3 reads TGTGCCAGCAGCTCGGTCCGGGACAGGCAACAAGAGACCCAGTACTTC. This sequence encodes CASSSVRDRQQETQYF.

V and J are TRBV4-2 and TRBJ1-6, with D perhaps matching TRBD1 (5 bases). V was pared by 0 bases and J by 5 bases, with 14 bases between. This CDR3 is built from 17 residues. CDR1 is LGHNA, CDR2 YNFKEQ, per germline. This chain's CDR3 is CASSQEPPRQNNSPLHF. The CDR3 bases are TGTGCCAGCAGCCAAGAACCCCCCCGACAGAATAATTCACCCCTCCACTTT.

This chain connects TRBV6-6 to TRBJ1-1; 9 nucleotides line up with TRBD1. Germline CDR1 is MNHNY and CDR2 is SVGAGI (reference sequence). With 2 bases clipped from V and 4 bases from J, the junction kept 2 bases outside the gene matches. CDR3 size: 14 residues. CDR3 sequence: CASSYIQGATEAFF. CDR3 in DNA: TGTGCCAGCAGTTACATACAGGGGGCCACTGAAGCTTTCTTT.

This chain connects TRBV9 to TRBJ1-1; 8 bases match TRBD1. The ends lost 3 bases at V and 6 bases at J; junction bases unmatched: 7. This CDR3 region has 14 residues. Germline assignment: CDR1 SGDLS and CDR2 YYNGEE. Here the CDR3 DNA reads TGTGCCAGCAGCGCCTCACAGGGGGGTCCTGAAGCTTTCTTT. It encodes CASSASQGGPEAFF. The complete variable domain, with remaining parts taken from reference TRBV9 and TRBJ1-1, reads DSGVTQTPKHLITATGQRVTLRCSPRSGDLSVYWYQQSLDQGLQFLIQYYNGEERAKGNILERFSAQQFPDLHSELNLSSLELGDSALYFCASSASQGGPEAFFGQGTRLTVV.

This rearrangement joins TRBV7-2 to TRBJ1-5; possible D gene TRBD1, 6 bases. CDR3 length: 15 amino acids. Trimming removed 1 base at V and 6 bases at J, with 13 bases between. From germline, CDR1 is SGHTA and CDR2 FQGNSA. The CDR3 DNA sequence: TGTGCCAGCAGCTTAGGTACAGGGATGGTTCAGCCCCAGCATTTT. Protein: CASSLGTGMVQPQHF.

The V and J genes are TRBV7-9 and TRBJ1-4; D is ambiguous. V dropped 3 bases and J dropped 7 bases, with 9 bases sitting between them. The germline V gene encodes CDR1 SEHNR and CDR2 FQNEAQ (reference sequence). The CDR3 consists of 13 residues. Here the CDR3 reads CASSLVLGEKLFF. CDR3 nucleotides: TGTGCCAGCAGCTTGGTCCTAGGTGAAAAACTGTTTTTT.

This clone was seen a single time. This chain links TRBV2 with TRBJ1-6; D is unclear. Germline assignment: CDR1 SNHLY and CDR2 FYNNEI. V was shortened by 7 bases and J by 3 bases, with 10 bases between the two germline ends. The CDR3 is 14 residues long. Here the CDR3 reads CASTQSNYNSPLHF. CDR3 in DNA: TGTGCCAGCACACAGTCTAACTATAATTCACCCCTCCACTTT.

The chain combines TRBV19 with TRBJ1-1; D possibly corresponds to TRBD1 (5 bases). V shed 5 bases and J shed 4 bases, with 11 bases lying between them. The CDR3 extends over 13 amino acids. CDR1 and CDR2 (germline): LNHDA, SQIVND (reference sequence). The CDR3 nucleotides are TGTGCCAGTAGTGGGTTGGGGGGCACTGAAGCTTTCTTT. Amino acids: CASSGLGGTEAFF.

This clone was seen a handful of times. The chain joins TRBV11-2 to TRBJ2-7; 7 nucleotides agree with TRBD1. The CDR3 spans 14 residues. Germline V gives CDR1 SGHAT, CDR2 FQNNGV. The V segment lost 5 bases and the J segment 4 bases; nucleotides outside the gene matches: 8. The DNA of the CDR3 is TGTGCCAGCAGCCTACCGGGACAGAGTTACGAGCAGTACTTC. The encoded protein is CASSLPGQSYEQYF.

This clone was counted a few times. The chain carries TRBV28 and TRBJ1-3, with D possibly TRBD1 on 6 matching bases. CDR3 length: 17 residues. Germline V lookup: CDR1 MDHEN, CDR2 SYDVKM. The germline V and J ends were trimmed by 1 base and 0 bases, with 13 bases remaining between them. CDR3 nucleotide sequence: TGTGCCAGCAGTTTATACGCACAGGGTTTCTCTGGAAACACCATATATTTT. This encodes CASSLYAQGFSGNTIYF.

The V gene is TRBV6-4, the J gene TRBJ2-5, with D tentatively TRBD1 (5 bases). With 4 bases removed from V and 2 bases from J, the gap between germline ends came to 14 bases. The CDR3 is 15 residues long. Germline CDR1 reads MRHNA; CDR2 reads SNTAGT. The CDR3 DNA follows: TGTGCCAGCAGTGCTAGTAGCAAGGGGCAAGAGACCCAGTACTTC. It encodes CASSASSKGQETQYF.

This chain links TRBV5-1 with TRBJ2-2, with 9 bases matching TRBD2. After removal of 0 bases from V and 7 bases from J, the junction contained 10 bases not matched to a gene. Germline assignment: CDR1 SGHRS and CDR2 YFSETQ. CDR3 length: 17 residues. For the CDR3, the DNA is TGCGCCAGCAGCTTGGGTCAGCGGCGGGGGGGCTTCGGGGAGCTGTTTTTT. Residues: CASSLGQRRGGFGELFF.

The chain uses TRBV6-5 and TRBJ2-2; unclear D gene. CDR1 is MNHEY, CDR2 SVGAGI, per germline. V lost 5 bases and J 4 bases, leaving 5 bases between the germline ends. The CDR3 extends over 12 amino acids. CDR3 sequence reads: CASSPFTGELFF. CDR3 coding DNA: TGTGCCAGCAGTCCTTTCACCGGGGAGCTGTTTTTT.

The chain links TRBV18 to TRBJ1-3; no definite D call. The CDR3 consists of 13 residues. V dropped 3 bases and J dropped 0 bases, with 3 bases sitting between them. Per the germline V gene, CDR1 is KGHSH and CDR2 is LQKENI. This CDR3 reads CASSPNSGNTIYF. In DNA form, the CDR3 reads TGTGCCAGCTCACCTAACTCTGGAAACACCATATATTTT.

The CDR3 protein is CASRFPGQGGTEAFF. CDR3 in DNA: TGTGCCAGCAGATTTCCGGGACAGGGGGGGACTGAAGCTTTCTTT. The chain couples TRBV6-1 to TRBJ1-1; 11 nucleotides align to TRBD1. Germline CDR1 reads MNHNS; CDR2 reads SASEGT. The CDR3 has 15 residues. After removal of 6 bases from V and 5 bases from J, the junction contained 8 bases not matched to a gene.

This chain links TRBV5-1 with TRBJ2-7; D perhaps matches TRBD1 (5 bases). CDR3 length: 12 amino acids. Germline CDR1 is SGHRS and CDR2 is YFSETQ. V lost 0 bases and J 6 bases, leaving 7 bases between the germline ends. The CDR3 bases are TGCGCCAGCAGCTTGGATAGGGGCGAGCAGTACTTC. Amino acid sequence: CASSLDRGEQYF.

The chain couples TRBV6-5 to TRBJ1-1; D perhaps matches TRBD1 (6 bases). V lost 4 bases and J lost 4, with 16 bases in between. Germline CDR1 and CDR2: MNHEY and SVGAGI. The CDR3 spans 15 residues. Written as DNA, the CDR3 is TGTGCCAGCAGTTCAGGGGAGTCGGGCTTCACTGAAGCTTTCTTT. Amino acids: CASSSGESGFTEAFF.

This chain joins TRBV11-3 and TRBJ2-7; D is possibly TRBD1 (6 bases). Looked up from germline, CDR1 is SGHNT and CDR2 is YENEEA. The CDR3 spans 13 residues. The V and J ends lost 3 bases and 3 bases respectively, with 9 bases between them. The CDR3 is CASSFSRGYEQYF. The DNA of the CDR3 is TGTGCCAGCAGCTTCAGCAGGGGCTACGAGCAGTACTTC.

This rearrangement joins TRBV11-3 to TRBJ2-7, with a weak D call TRBD1 (6 bases). CDR1 is SGHNT, CDR2 YENEEA, per germline. Trimming cost V 1 base and J 5 bases, with 15 bases left between them. The CDR3 has 15 amino acids. CDR3 in DNA: TGTGCCAGCAGCTTAGGGGCGGTCGGGACACACGAGCAGTACTTC. Amino acids: CASSLGAVGTHEQYF.

The chain carries TRBV15 and TRBJ1-1; the D is unclear. The CDR3 is 14 amino acids. Trimming stripped 0 bases from V and 1 base from J, with 6 bases between. The germline CDR1 and CDR2 sequences are LNHNV and YYDKDF (reference sequence). Written as DNA, the CDR3 is TGTGCCACCAGCAGAGATCTAGGGAACACTGAAGCTTTCTTT. As protein: CATSRDLGNTEAFF.